This T cell receptor beta chain was retrieved from a study of vaccination effects on CD4 cells after COVID-19. Turning to the study itself: Every participant took two doses of the BNT162b2 or mRNA-1273 vaccine.

Sequenced by immunoSEQ multiplex PCR; TCRdb stores in-frame clones only, minus some. The sample shows under 65,000 clones, approximately 73% of them seen only once. V was pared by 2 bases and J by 3 bases, with 6 bases of the junction left unmatched. The CDR3 spans 15 residues. Germline CDR1 and CDR2: LNHDA and SQIVND (reference sequence). Antigen-specific CD4+ T cells expanded by the ViraFEST assay with viral peptide pools were then sequenced. When around 10 days of culture had elapsed, CD4+ T cells were isolated. SARS-CoV-2 infection was confirmed by PCR in the person between March and December 2020. A density of about 2 million PBMC per well was used; these cells were cultured with 10 IU/ml IL-2 and approximately 10 ug/ml peptides. IL-2 medium took the place of half the medium on both days 3 and 7. A single count supports this clone. Its matching antigen is unknown.

The rearrangement links TRBV19 to TRBJ2-5, with 7 bases lining up with TRBD1. The sequenced sample was CD4+ T cells from PBMCs cultured with HIV peptides, obtained before COVID-19 vaccination. Indicated subset: HIV-1 Nef peptide pool negative control/reference culture. This receptor was obtained from a human donor who had a prior SARS-CoV-2 infection. CDR3 nucleotides: TGTGCCAGTAGTATAAGGGACAGATCAGAAGAGACCCAGTACTTC. The encoded protein is CASSIRDRSEETQYF.